A single sample gave rise to the 27 T cell receptor beta chains below, sequenced in a study of molecular identifiers for immune sequencing clone quantification (dated by TCRdb to 2016 to 2019). Library method: PCR. The sequencing machine was an Illumina HiSeq 4000. The raw public data were reprocessed by TCRdb itself: fastp quality trimming at Q25, MiXCR clonotype calling, in-frame beta chains only. Records with the same CDR3 protein are collapsed into one entry carrying the most frequent genes and DNA. This sample holds around 480,000 distinct CDR3 sequences; about 20% were observed only once. Of the sample, about 0.8% is held by the ten largest clones. The sample consisted of naive CD8+ T cells from blood, with Jurkat cell RNA spiked in. This specimen's cell subset or site label, interpreted: FACS-sorted CD8+CD4-CCR7+CD45RA+ naive T cells. These receptor sequences come from a human donor in good health. Some libraries in this study had Jurkat cell RNA spiked in.

The sample holds many counts of this clonotype. The germline gene is not matched at one end of the junction; a read error may be the cause. J is TRBJ2-3 and V is TRBV7-2; TRBD2 agrees at 10 bases. The germline CDR1 and CDR2 sequences are SGHTA and FQGNSA. The CDR3 loop spans 15 amino acids. This chain's CDR3 is CASSLAGATGDTQYF. CDR3 in DNA: TGTGCCAGCAGCCTAGCGGGAGCCACGGGAGATACGCAGTATTTT.

Of note for this clonotype: Mismatch with germline at one junction end may stem from a read error. J is TRBJ2-2 and V is TRBV7-6, with TRBD2 matching 7 bases. Germline V gene lookup returns CDR1 SGHVS and CDR2 FNYEAQ. The CDR3 contains 18 residues. For the CDR3, the DNA is TGTGCCGGCAGCCCCCCTTTCGGGGGGATTGCGAACACCGGGGAGCTGTTTTTT. Its translation is CAGSPPFGGIANTGELFF. Supplemented by reference TRBV7-6 and TRBJ2-2, the full variable domain reads GAGVSQSPRYKVTKRGQDVALRCDPISGHVSLYWYRQALGQGPEFLTYFNYEAQQDKSGLPNDRFSAERPEGSISTLTIQRTEQRDSAMYRCAGSPPFGGIANTGELFFGEGSRLTVL.

The J gene is TRBJ2-5, the V gene TRBV12-3 or TRBV12-4; D is tentatively TRBD1 or TRBD2 (6 bases each). V was clipped by 5 bases and J by 5 bases, with 15 bases between them. CDR3 size: 14 residues. CDR3 loop: CASSTVGGRETQYF. In nucleotides, the CDR3 is TGTGCCAGCAGTACAGTGGGGGGCAGGGAGACCCAGTACTTC.

This clonotype was observed many times. The genes are TRBV7-9 and TRBJ2-3; 10 bases are shared with TRBD1. V lost 0 bases, J lost 4 bases, and 4 bases stayed unmatched. The CDR3 totals 16 residues. From germline, CDR1 is SEHNR and CDR2 FQNEAQ (reference sequence). CDR3: CASSLADRGLADTQYF. The CDR3 DNA reads as TGTGCCAGCAGCTTAGCCGACAGGGGGCTCGCAGATACGCAGTATTTT.

The chain is built from TRBV2 and TRBJ2-7, with TRBD2 as a possible D gene (7 bases). The CDR3 is made up of 13 amino acids. Trimming took 3 bases from V and 6 from J, leaving 12 bases between them. The germline gives CDR1 SNHLY, CDR2 FYNNEI. The CDR3 protein is CASSDGGGSEQYF. The CDR3 DNA reads as TGTGCCAGCAGTGACGGGGGCGGGAGCGAGCAGTACTTC. Full variable domain (remainder filled in from reference TRBV2 and TRBJ2-7): EPEVTQTPSHQVTQMGQEVILRCVPISNHLYFYWYRQILGQKVEFLVSFYNNEISEKSEIFDDQFSVERPDGSNFTLKIRSTKLEDSAMYFCASSDGGGSEQYFGPGTRLTVT.

Many counts were recorded for this clonotype. The V and J genes are TRBV20-1 and TRBJ2-7; 8 nucleotides line up with TRBD2. Germline V gene sequence: CDR1 DFQATT, CDR2 SNEGSKA (reference sequence). Trimming removed 0 bases from V and 6 bases from J; junction bases left unmatched: 10. This CDR3 has 15 residues. The CDR3 protein is CSARDDVREGPEQYF. As DNA, the CDR3 is TGCAGTGCTAGAGATGATGTCCGGGAGGGACCCGAGCAGTACTTC.

This clonotype was observed many times. The CDR3, as DNA: TGTGCTAGTGGTCCGGGGACATCTAGCAATCAGCCCCAGCATTTT. Protein product: CASGPGTSSNQPQHF. V is TRBV12-5 and J is TRBJ1-5; perhaps TRBD1 as D (6 bases). V lost 5 bases and J 0 bases, leaving 11 bases between the germline ends. Germline V CDR1 and CDR2: LGHNT, FRNRAP. The CDR3 length is 15 residues. Full variable domain (outside the CDR3, taken from reference TRBV12-5 and TRBJ1-5): DARVTQTPRHKVTEMGQEVTMRCQPILGHNTVFWYRQTMMQGLELLAYFRNRAPLDDSGMPKDRFSAEMPDATLATLKIQPSEPRDSAVYFCASGPGTSSNQPQHFGDGTRLSIL.

About this clonotype itself: A much larger clone differs by one base, so this may be a read error. The CDR3 nucleotides are TGTGCCAGCAGTCCCGGGGCCCATCGGCCCCAGCATTTT. Protein: CASSPGAHRPQHF. V gene TRBV12-3 or TRBV12-4 combines with J gene TRBJ1-5; weak D call: TRBD1 (5 bases). Between the trimmed V and J ends, which lost 5 bases and 9 bases, there was a span of 14 bases. There are 13 residues in the CDR3.

This clonotype was picked up many times. CDR3 coding DNA: TGTGCCAGTAGCCCCGGTGTCATCGCTAGCACAGATACGCAGTATTTT. Translation gives CASSPGVIASTDTQYF. This rearrangement joins TRBV19 to TRBJ2-3; D call uncertain. The CDR3 consists of 16 residues. V lost 6 bases, J lost 0 bases, and 16 bases lay in between. CDR1 and CDR2 from the germline V gene are LNHDA and SQIVND (reference sequence).

This clonotype has more than one count but fewer than ten. The chain uses TRBV24-1 and TRBJ2-7, with 7 bases identical to TRBD1. Germline trimming cut 5 bases from V and 6 bases from J; bases unmatched to any gene: 3. This CDR3 has 12 amino acids. Germline V gene sequence: CDR1 KGHDR, CDR2 SFDVKD. The CDR3 sequence: CATSAPGGEQYF. The CDR3 DNA is TGTGCCACCAGTGCCCCAGGGGGCGAGCAGTACTTC.

The V call is TRBV10-3, the J call TRBJ2-7; no reliable D call. This CDR3 spans 14 amino acids. V lost 6 bases to trimming and J lost 1 base, with 13 bases between them. The V gene's germline CDR1 is ENHRY and CDR2 SYGVKD. CDR3 in amino acids: CAIRDTTYSYEQYF. CDR3 bases: TGTGCCATCAGAGACACTACATATTCCTACGAGCAGTACTTC.

This clonotype appeared many times. The rearrangement joins TRBV21-1 to TRBJ2-4; the D segment call TRBD2 is taken from the table without a DNA check. TRBV21-1 is deemed a pseudogene. The CDR3 spans 16 residues. DNA for the CDR3: TGTGCCAGCAGCAAAACCCTAGTCGGGGTCAAAAACATTCAGTACTTC. Translated, it gives CASSKTLVGVKNIQYF.

With regard to this clonotype: Given the absence of the conserved phenylalanine or tryptophan at the CDR3 end, a read error is likely. The chain combines TRBV7-2 with TRBJ2-1; TRBD2 is a possible D gene (5 bases). In germline, CDR1 is SGHTA, CDR2 FQGNSA. CDR3 size: 16 residues. Trimming took off 2 bases at V and 1 base at J, with 12 bases between the two ends. The DNA for the CDR3 is TGTGCCAGCAGCTTAAATCTAGCTCGGTCCTACAATGAGCAGTTCTCC. Translated, it gives CASSLNLARSYNEQFS.

The chain recombines TRBV4-3 with TRBJ2-1; TRBD2 agrees at 7 bases. Trimming cost V 4 bases and J 8 bases; bases outside gene matches: 11. Germline CDR1 is LGHNA and CDR2 is YSLEER. The CDR3 sequence is 15 residues long. The CDR3 region is CASSPTGGSLHEQFF. DNA of the CDR3: TGCGCCAGCAGCCCCACTGGCGGGAGTCTCCATGAGCAGTTCTTC.

V gene TRBV28 combines with J gene TRBJ2-7, with D possibly being TRBD1 (5 bases). The CDR3 has 16 amino acids. Trimming took off 11 bases at V and 0 bases at J, with 23 bases between the two ends. Looked up from germline, CDR1 is MDHEN and CDR2 is SYDVKM. CDR3 protein: CAGKDLTRRDSYEQYF. CDR3 nucleotide sequence: TGTGCCGGCAAAGATCTTACTCGCAGGGACTCCTACGAGCAGTACTTC.

This clonotype has more than one count but fewer than ten. This chain links TRBV7-9 with TRBJ2-1; the D is unclear. V was shortened by 5 bases and J by 0 bases, with 14 bases between the two germline ends. The CDR3 contains 16 residues. The germline CDR1 and CDR2 sequences are SEHNR and FQNEAQ (reference sequence). In DNA, the CDR3 is TGTGCCAGCAGCCCCCCCCATGGAAGCTCCTACAATGAGCAGTTCTTC. Its translation is CASSPPHGSSYNEQFF.

V and J are TRBV30 and TRBJ2-7, with 9 bases identical to TRBD1. This CDR3 has 14 residues. Germline CDR1 GTSNPN, CDR2 SVGIG (reference sequence). The V and J ends lost 8 bases and 4 bases, in that order; junction bases with no gene match: 12. The CDR3 region is CAALGGTGNYEQYF. Written as DNA, the CDR3 is TGTGCCGCCCTCGGTGGGACAGGGAATTACGAGCAGTACTTC.

This clonotype was seen only once. This may stem from a read error, because a much larger clone lies one nucleotide away. The rearrangement joins TRBV27 to TRBJ2-3; maybe TRBD1 (6 bases). The CDR3 covers 11 residues. V was clipped by 7 bases and J by 10 bases, with 12 bases between them. Per germline, CDR1 MNHEY and CDR2 SMNVEV (reference sequence). The CDR3 loop reads CASNHRDAQYF. CDR3 DNA sequence: TGTGCCAGCAATCACAGGGATGCGCAGTATTTT.

Regarding this clonotype: This may be a read error, as it is one base from a much larger clone. V usage is TRBV15 and J usage is TRBJ1-1; D is perhaps TRBD1 (5 bases). The CDR3 has 16 amino acids. V was pared by 0 bases and J by 7 bases, with 18 bases between. The V gene's germline CDR1 is LNHNV and CDR2 YYDKDF (reference sequence). CDR3 sequence reads: CATSRERGVGGIEAFF. As DNA, the CDR3 is TGTGCCACCAGCAGAGAACGGGGGGTCGGAGGCATTGAAGCTTTCTTT.

This chain joins TRBV30 and TRBJ1-4, with a weak D call TRBD1 (5 bases). V was clipped by 5 bases and J by 8 bases, with 18 bases between them. Germline CDR1 and CDR2: GTSNPN and SVGIG (reference sequence). The CDR3 loop spans 14 amino acids. The CDR3 nucleotides read TGTGCCTGGCAGGGTATTGGGTTGATGGAAAAACTGTTTTTT. It translates to CAWQGIGLMEKLFF.

V usage is TRBV11-3 and J usage is TRBJ2-7; 11 bases align to TRBD2. CDR3 size: 15 residues. Losses at the gene ends were 4 bases for V and 3 bases for J; bases not matched to a gene: 5. Germline assignment: CDR1 SGHNT and CDR2 YENEEA. The CDR3 DNA is TGTGCCAGCAGCTCACGACTAGCGGGGATCTACGAGCAGTACTTC. Protein product: CASSSRLAGIYEQYF.

Of note for this clonotype: Given a much more abundant clone one base away, this may be a read error. The V gene is TRBV28, the J gene TRBJ1-1; no firm D call. V was shortened by 7 bases and J by 3 bases, with 9 bases between the two germline ends. Per germline, CDR1 MDHEN and CDR2 SYDVKM. CDR3 length equals 12 residues. CDR3 sequence reads: CASNFPDTEAFF. The DNA for the CDR3 is TGTGCCAGCAATTTTCCTGACACTGAAGCTTTCTTT.

In its sample, this clonotype was seen a few times. The chain combines TRBV30 with TRBJ2-1; D remains unclear. CDR3 length: 14 residues. V lost 2 bases, J lost 0 bases, and 8 bases lay in between. Germline V gives CDR1 GTSNPN, CDR2 SVGIG (reference sequence). CDR3 residues: CAWSRSSSYNEQFF. The CDR3 DNA follows: TGTGCCTGGAGTAGATCCAGCTCCTACAATGAGCAGTTCTTC.

As regards this clonotype: A read error may produce the germline difference seen at one junction end. This chain links TRBV4-3 with TRBJ2-1; TRBD2 aligns across 10 bases. This CDR3 spans 14 amino acids. Per germline, CDR1 LGHNA and CDR2 YSLEER. The CDR3 spells CASGQVLAGDEQFF. CDR3 sequence (DNA): TGCGCCAGCGGCCAAGTTCTAGCGGGGGATGAGCAGTTCTTC.

On this clonotype: A much larger clone lies one base from this, so it may be a read error. The DNA of the CDR3 is TGTGCCAGCGGCTTGACCGGGGCACCAGAGACCCAGTACTTC. Translating it yields CASGLTGAPETQYF. The rearrangement uses TRBV7-8 and TRBJ2-5, with D perhaps given as TRBD1 or TRBD2 (5 bases each). Per the germline V gene, CDR1 is SGHVS and CDR2 is FQNEAQ. The CDR3 is 14 residues long.

There are many counts of this clonotype. Here the CDR3 DNA reads TGCAGCGTTGAAGGGTTTCAGGGTGCGCACTATGGCTACACCTTC. Translating gives CSVEGFQGAHYGYTF. V is TRBV29-1 and J is TRBJ1-2; the D gene is possibly TRBD1 (5 bases). With 1 base removed from V and 3 bases from J, the gap between germline ends came to 15 bases. Looked up from germline, CDR1 is SQVTM and CDR2 is ANQGSEA. The CDR3 runs 15 residues.

There are many counts of this clonotype. The chain joins TRBV2 to TRBJ1-1, with TRBD1 matching over 9 bases. The CDR3 runs to 15 residues. Trimming at V came to 0 bases and at J to 11 bases, leaving 10 bases not matched to a gene. Per germline, CDR1 SNHLY and CDR2 FYNNEI. As DNA, the CDR3 is TGTGCCAGCAGTGAAGCGGGGACAGGGACGAGACGGGCTTTCTTT. Translating gives CASSEAGTGTRRAFF.